This T cell receptor beta chain is from a study of T cells in women clearing cervical HPV infection. Overall study: Controls' single incident HPV16 infection cleared within 12 months without precancer. Blood came at first lesion visit for cases, post-clearance for controls.

This CDR3 contains 15 residues. From germline, CDR1 is ENHRY and CDR2 SYGVKD. As regards this clone: The junction differs from germline at one of its ends, possibly a read error. Sequencing ends 3 residues short of the CDR3 end; the germline J gene provides the rest.

Data came from immunoSEQ multiplex PCR; TCRdb stores just in-frame clones and leaves some out. With roughly 30,000 clones in the sample, the ten largest clones hold 7.5% to 10%. The sample was blood buffy coat. The TCR comes from a woman between 18 and 70 years old with a cervical HPV16 infection that either progressed to CIN3+ or cleared (not recorded which). This chain uses TRBV10-3 with TRBJ1-1; tentatively, D is TRBD1 (5 bases). The CDR3 loop is CAISESNTDTSEAFF. Incomplete CDR3 DNA: TGTGCCATCAGTGAGTCGAATACGGACACTTCTGAG.